This entry lists 21 T cell receptor beta chains sequenced from one sample in a study of blood T cell repertoires in COVID-19. Assay used: immunoSEQ multiplex PCR; TCRdb lists only in-frame clones, some missing. The sample has 310,000 or so clones; over 75% are singletons. Sequenced input: peripheral blood. The receptor set was obtained from a woman between 50 and 59 years old with active or convalescent COVID-19.

CDR3 DNA: TGTGCCAGCAGTTTAAGGGGTGGGGACACCGGGGAGCTGTTTTTT. It translates to CASSLRGGDTGELFF. The chain has TRBV27 and TRBJ2-2, with D possibly matching TRBD1 (5 bases). This CDR3 contains 15 residues. The germline gives CDR1 MNHEY, CDR2 SMNVEV (reference sequence). V lost 2 bases, J lost 3 bases, and 10 bases lay in between.

The chain has TRBV4-1 and TRBJ2-7; 8 positions agree with TRBD2. The CDR3 length is 18 residues. Germline V gene lookup returns CDR1 MGHRA and CDR2 YSYEKL. Trimming removed 0 bases from V and 2 bases from J; junction bases left unmatched: 12. Here the CDR3 reads CASSQDRPGGPSTYEQYF. Written as DNA, the CDR3 is TGCGCCAGCAGCCAAGATCGGCCGGGAGGGCCCTCAACCTACGAGCAGTACTTC.

The V call is TRBV15, the J call TRBJ2-7, with 11 bases fitting TRBD2. Germline V CDR1 and CDR2: LNHNV, YYDKDF (reference sequence). The V gene end was trimmed by 3 bases and the J gene end by 3 bases; junction bases not matched to a gene: 1. The CDR3 covers 14 residues. The CDR3 sequence is CATSRGTSGYEQYF. The CDR3 DNA follows: TGTGCCACCAGCAGGGGGACTAGCGGCTACGAGCAGTACTTC.

The chain is built from TRBV10-3 and TRBJ2-5; 7 bases are a match to TRBD2. Germline V gene data show CDR1 as ENHRY and CDR2 as SYGVKD. This CDR3 contains 14 residues. The J segment lost 5 bases and the V segment lost 0 bases, leaving 3 bases of the junction unmatched. The CDR3 spells CAISESEGGETQYF. The CDR3 coding sequence is TGTGCCATCAGTGAGTCCGAGGGAGGGGAGACCCAGTACTTC.

The rearrangement uses TRBV7-6 and TRBJ2-3; weak D call: TRBD2 (6 bases). This CDR3 has 15 amino acids. V was shortened by 5 bases and J by 2 bases, with 14 bases between the two germline ends. The germline gives CDR1 SGHVS, CDR2 FNYEAQ. The CDR3 region is CASSGGRLLTDTQYF. DNA of the CDR3: TGTGCCAGCAGCGGGGGGAGACTCCTCACAGATACGCAGTATTTT.

V usage is TRBV12-3 or TRBV12-4 and J usage is TRBJ1-2; the D is unclear. The CDR3 spans 13 residues. V lost 7 bases to trimming and J lost 2 bases, with 11 bases between them. CDR3 in amino acids: CASTLTGNYGYTF. The CDR3 DNA reads as TGTGCCAGCACCCTGACTGGGAACTATGGCTACACCTTC.

This chain links TRBV19 with TRBJ2-1, with D maybe TRBD2 (6 bases). V was clipped by 6 bases and J by 4 bases, with 10 bases between them. Germline CDR1 LNHDA, CDR2 SQIVND (reference sequence). CDR3 length: 13 amino acids. The CDR3 DNA reads as TGTGCCAGTAGCCTAGCGTATTACAATGAGCAGTTCTTC. Translated, it gives CASSLAYYNEQFF.

The rearrangement links TRBV18 to TRBJ1-2, with 7 bases lining up with TRBD1. The J segment lost 3 bases and the V segment lost 0 bases, leaving 7 bases of the junction unmatched. This CDR3 comprises 16 residues. Germline values: CDR1 KGHSH, CDR2 LQKENI. CDR3 DNA sequence: TGTGCCAGCTCACCACCGTATCAAGGGGGCGACTATGGCTACACCTTC. This translates into CASSPPYQGGDYGYTF.

The rearrangement joins TRBV6-6 to TRBJ1-1; a possible D gene is TRBD1 (5 bases). Germline-derived CDR1 and CDR2 are MNHNY and SVGAGI (reference sequence). Trimming took off 4 bases at V and 0 bases at J, with 15 bases between the two ends. The CDR3 covers 16 residues. The CDR3 loop is CASSSGAGSLNTEAFF. The CDR3 nucleotides are TGTGCCAGCAGTTCCGGCGCAGGGTCCTTGAACACTGAAGCTTTCTTT.

The rearrangement joins TRBV3-1 (or the pseudogene TRBV3-2) to TRBJ1-5; D gene uncertain. The length of the CDR3 is 15 residues. The V end lost 1 base, the J end lost 4 bases, and 11 bases lay between the germline ends. CDR1 LGHDT and CDR2 YNNKEL come from the germline V gene (reference sequence). The CDR3 DNA sequence: TGTGCCAGCAGCCAAGGCTCAGGCGGGAATCAGCCCCAGCATTTT. This encodes CASSQGSGGNQPQHF.

The table lists this clone with a few counts. The DNA of the CDR3 is TGTGCCAGCAGCCCCCGTGGGGCGAGTGGCTACACCTTC. As protein: CASSPRGASGYTF. The chain links TRBV3-1 (or the pseudogene TRBV3-2) to TRBJ1-2; possible D gene TRBD1, 5 bases. The germline gives CDR1 LGHDT, CDR2 YNNKEL (reference sequence). The CDR3 is 13 residues long. Trimming took 4 bases from V and 7 from J, leaving 13 bases between them.

This chain links TRBV6-5 with TRBJ1-2, with a weak D call TRBD1 (5 bases). V was trimmed by 5 bases and J by 8 bases, leaving 15 bases between them. The germline V gene encodes CDR1 MNHEY and CDR2 SVGAGI. The CDR3 consists of 13 residues. This CDR3 reads CASSPRRGFGYTF. The CDR3 nucleotides read TGTGCCAGCAGTCCCCGGCGGGGCTTCGGCTACACCTTC.

The chain employs TRBV5-4 and TRBJ2-7, with 8 bases aligning to TRBD2. Germline V gives CDR1 SGHNT, CDR2 YYREEE (reference sequence). The CDR3 has 16 amino acids. The ends lost 6 bases at V and 2 bases at J; junction bases unmatched: 13. CDR3 protein: CASTISSGGLTYEQYF. Here the CDR3 DNA reads TGTGCCAGCACCATCTCAAGCGGGGGCCTTACCTACGAGCAGTACTTC.

The J gene is TRBJ2-7, the V gene TRBV5-4, with D perhaps TRBD2 (7 bases). CDR1 is SGHNT, CDR2 YYREEE, per germline (reference sequence). V lost 0 bases and J 6 bases, leaving 13 bases between the germline ends. The CDR3 has 14 residues. This CDR3 is CASSLEWGGGEQYF. The DNA of the CDR3 is TGTGCCAGCAGCTTGGAATGGGGGGGCGGCGAGCAGTACTTC.

This rearrangement joins TRBV19 to TRBJ2-2; TRBD2 matches at 9 bases. The V and J ends lost 5 bases and 5 bases, in that order; junction bases with no gene match: 12. The CDR3 sequence is 17 residues long. CDR1 and CDR2 from the germline V gene are LNHDA and SQIVND (reference sequence). CDR3 sequence (DNA): TGTGCCAGTAGTTCCCCCCCGGGACTAGCATTGACCGGGGAGCTGTTTTTT. It encodes CASSSPPGLALTGELFF.

This clone is a singleton in its sample. The genes are TRBV5-1 and TRBJ2-7, with 7 bases matching TRBD1. Germline V gives CDR1 SGHRS, CDR2 YFSETQ. The CDR3 totals 15 residues. Trimming cost V 4 bases and J 2 bases; bases outside gene matches: 9. CDR3 bases: TGCGCCAGCAGCGCCGGGACAGTACCTACCTACGAGCAGTACTTC. Its translation: CASSAGTVPTYEQYF.

The chain carries TRBV27 and TRBJ1-6; D uncertain. CDR3 length equals 15 residues. Trimming pared 3 bases from V and 6 bases from J, leaving 12 bases between. CDR1 MNHEY and CDR2 SMNVEV come from the germline V gene (reference sequence). CDR3 in DNA: TGTGCCAGCAGTTTCATTTTTGGGAGTAATTCACCCCTCCACTTT. Encoded protein: CASSFIFGSNSPLHF.

This rearrangement joins TRBV4-3 to TRBJ1-1; D possibly corresponds to TRBD1 (5 bases). This CDR3 has 15 residues. V gave up 0 bases and J gave up 4 bases, with 12 bases separating them. Per germline, CDR1 LGHNA and CDR2 YSLEER. The CDR3 reads CASSQDREGTTEAFF. CDR3 nucleotide sequence: TGCGCCAGCAGCCAAGATCGGGAGGGGACCACTGAAGCTTTCTTT.

The V gene is TRBV30, the J gene TRBJ2-1; D perhaps matches TRBD1 (6 bases). Germline values: CDR1 GTSNPN, CDR2 SVGIG (reference sequence). The CDR3 has 13 amino acids. Deletions cut 8 bases from V and 2 bases from J, with 13 bases between. The DNA for the CDR3 is TGTGCCGGAAGGGGGTTCACCTACAATGAGCAGTTCTTC. Amino acids: CAGRGFTYNEQFF.

CDR3 DNA: TGCGCCAGCAGCGCGCCCGGGACTAGCTGGAACAATGAGCAGTTCTTC. Translation: CASSAPGTSWNNEQFF. V usage is TRBV4-1 and J usage is TRBJ2-1; 9 bases agree with TRBD2. The CDR3 has 16 amino acids. The V gene's germline CDR1 is MGHRA and CDR2 YSYEKL. Trimming removed 5 bases from V and 5 bases from J; junction bases left unmatched: 10.

The rearrangement links TRBV30 to TRBJ1-2; perhaps TRBD1 as D (6 bases). V was trimmed by 4 bases and J by 5 bases, leaving 8 bases between them. The CDR3 length is 11 residues. Germline loops: CDR1 GTSNPN, CDR2 SVGIG (reference sequence). The CDR3 nucleotides are TGTGCCTGGACCACAGGGTATGGCTACACCTTC. Protein product: CAWTTGYGYTF.